Each of the 15 T cell receptor beta chains below was sequenced from the same sample in a study of cytomegalovirus exposure and HLA in healthy donors. The PCR used 60 Vbeta and 13 Jbeta primers. TCRdb's copy holds only in-frame clones and misses some; the assay was immunoSEQ multiplex PCR. Its table records around 140,000 clones. Material for sequencing was PBMCs. Receptors were obtained from a woman aged 18-30 years in good health and CMV-seronegative.

The chain uses TRBV7-8 and TRBJ1-1, with unresolved D. V was cut by 5 bases and J by 1 base, with 11 bases left in between. The V gene's germline CDR1 is SGHVS and CDR2 FQNEAQ. CDR3 length: 14 amino acids. CDR3 coding DNA: TGTGCCAGCAGCACCACCCGGGGGAACACTGAAGCTTTCTTT. Amino acid sequence: CASSTTRGNTEAFF.

The chain carries TRBV5-4 and TRBJ2-5, with 8 bases lining up with TRBD2. Germline CDR1 is SGHNT and CDR2 is YYREEE (reference sequence). The CDR3 totals 16 residues. V shed 3 bases and J 5 bases; nucleotides not matched to a gene: 12. CDR3 loop: CASSWGNSGTRETQYF. The CDR3 DNA sequence: TGTGCCAGCAGCTGGGGGAACTCCGGGACTAGGGAGACCCAGTACTTC.

CDR3 in amino acids: CASSLPGMDTQYF. The CDR3 DNA reads as TGTGCCAGCAGCTTGCCCGGGATGGATACGCAGTATTTT. V is TRBV5-4 and J is TRBJ2-3, with TRBD2 as a possible D gene (5 bases). The germline V and J ends were trimmed by 1 base and 6 bases, with 9 bases remaining between them. CDR3 length: 13 amino acids. Germline lookup yields CDR1 SGHNT and CDR2 YYREEE (reference sequence).

This chain links TRBV2 with TRBJ2-6; D is unresolved. Germline V CDR1 and CDR2: SNHLY, FYNNEI. V shed 7 bases and J shed 0 bases, with 16 bases lying between them. This CDR3 contains 17 residues. CDR3 DNA sequence: TGTGCCAGCATGTTAGAGGAACACCTCTCTGGGGCCAACGTCCTGACTTTC. It yields the protein CASMLEEHLSGANVLTF.

The V gene is TRBV5-6, the J gene TRBJ1-2; perhaps TRBD1 as D (6 bases). This CDR3 region has 12 residues. CDR1 and CDR2 (germline): SGHDT, YYEEEE. The V end was cut by 6 bases, the J end by 4 bases, with 10 bases between. Here the CDR3 reads CASTQGPYGYTF. The CDR3 nucleotides read TGTGCCAGCACCCAGGGGCCCTATGGCTACACCTTC. Using reference TRBV5-6 and TRBJ1-2 for the parts outside the CDR3, the full variable domain is DAGVTQSPTHLIKTRGQQVTLRCSPKSGHDTVSWYQQALGQGPQFIFQYYEEEERQRGNFPDRFSGHQFPNYSSELNVNALLLGDSALYLCASTQGPYGYTFGSGTRLTVV.

A note on this clone: In the same sample, other DNA sequences code for this CDR3. The J gene is TRBJ1-1, the V gene TRBV7-3; 8 bases align to TRBD1. After removal of 2 bases from V and 2 bases from J, the junction contained 1 base not matched to a gene. The germline V gene encodes CDR1 SGHTA and CDR2 FQGTGA. This CDR3 is 14 amino acids long. Written as DNA, the CDR3 is TGTGCCAGCAGCTTAGGACAGGGAAACACTGAAGCTTTCTTT. Protein product: CASSLGQGNTEAFF.

The genes are TRBV11-3 and TRBJ2-1, with TRBD2 matching 8 bases. After removal of 6 bases from V and 6 bases from J, the junction contained 4 bases not matched to a gene. Germline V gives CDR1 SGHNT, CDR2 YENEEA. The CDR3 spans 13 residues. Here the CDR3 DNA reads TGTGCCAGCAGGAGTAGCGGGGTCAATGAGCAGTTCTTC. This translates into CASRSSGVNEQFF. Using reference TRBV11-3 and TRBJ2-1 for the parts outside the CDR3, the full variable domain is EAGVVQSPRYKIIEKKQPVAFWCNPISGHNTLYWYLQNLGQGPELLIRYENEEAVDDSQLPKDRFSAERLKGVDSTLKIQPAELGDSAVYLCASRSSGVNEQFFGPGTRLTVL.

The chain recombines TRBV9 with TRBJ2-2, with D possibly matching TRBD1 (6 bases). The CDR3 is 15 amino acids. Between the trimmed V and J ends, which lost 0 bases and 7 bases, there was a span of 13 bases. The germline V gene encodes CDR1 SGDLS and CDR2 YYNGEE. CDR3 coding DNA: TGTGCCAGCAGCGTAGCTGCAGGGGTCGGCGGGGAGCTGTTTTTT. It codes for CASSVAAGVGGELFF. The full variable domain, with the rest looked up from reference TRBV9 and TRBJ2-2, is DSGVTQTPKHLITATGQRVTLRCSPRSGDLSVYWYQQSLDQGLQFLIQYYNGEERAKGNILERFSAQQFPDLHSELNLSSLELGDSALYFCASSVAAGVGGELFFGEGSRLTVL.

The chain links TRBV12-5 to TRBJ1-3, with a tentative D call TRBD1 (5 bases). The CDR3 is 15 residues long. V was pared by 3 bases and J by 1 base, with 10 bases between. Germline CDR1 reads LGHNT; CDR2 reads FRNRAP. CDR3 amino acids: CASGFQQASGNTIYF. The CDR3 coding sequence is TGTGCTAGTGGTTTTCAACAGGCATCTGGAAACACCATATATTTT.

The chain has TRBV4-1 and TRBJ2-5; D is unclear. Trimming removed 4 bases at V and 2 bases at J, with 8 bases between. Germline V lookup: CDR1 MGHRA, CDR2 YSYEKL. The CDR3 sequence is 13 residues long. CDR3 nucleotides: TGCGCCAGCAGCCCTAGTAGTCAAGAGACCCAGTACTTC. Translation: CASSPSSQETQYF.

The V call is TRBV7-3, the J call TRBJ2-1; possibly TRBD2 for D (5 bases). Germline loops: CDR1 SGHTA, CDR2 FQGTGA. V was pared by 0 bases and J by 1 base, with 10 bases between. This CDR3 has 16 residues. The CDR3 sequence is CASSLTLSGSYNEQFF. The DNA for the CDR3 is TGTGCCAGCAGCTTAACGTTAAGCGGATCCTACAATGAGCAGTTCTTC.

V is TRBV4-3 and J is TRBJ1-2, with TRBD1 matching 7 bases. This CDR3 comprises 13 residues. Trimming took 3 bases from V and 8 from J; bases not matched to a gene: 6. Germline V CDR1 and CDR2: LGHNA, YSLEER. CDR3 bases: TGCGCCAGCAGCCACCCGGCAGGGGGGGGCTACACCTTC. Protein sequence: CASSHPAGGGYTF.

The chain couples TRBV7-8 to TRBJ2-5; D perhaps matches TRBD2 (6 bases). Germline CDR1 SGHVS, CDR2 FQNEAQ. Trimming shortened V by 5 bases and J by 0 bases, and 13 bases separated the two germline ends. The CDR3 spans 15 residues. CDR3: CASSARDFYQETQYF. CDR3 coding DNA: TGTGCCAGCAGCGCTAGGGACTTCTACCAAGAGACCCAGTACTTC. Complete variable domain (other parts from reference TRBV7-8 and TRBJ2-5): GAGVSQSPRYKVAKRGQDVALRCDPISGHVSLFWYQQALGQGPEFLTYFQNEAQLDKSGLPSDRFFAERPEGSVSTLKIQRTQQEDSAVYLCASSARDFYQETQYFGPGTRLLVL.

The chain joins TRBV5-1 to TRBJ2-7, with 8 bases aligning to TRBD1. This CDR3 comprises 15 residues. CDR1 SGHRS and CDR2 YFSETQ come from the germline V gene. J was trimmed by 5 bases and V by 0 bases; bases with no gene match: 7. For the CDR3, the DNA is TGCGCCAGCAGCTTGGGGCAGGGGGCGTGGAACGAGCAGTACTTC. Translation gives CASSLGQGAWNEQYF.

The genes are TRBV5-1 and TRBJ2-6, with 13 bases aligning to TRBD2. This CDR3 contains 19 residues. Germline lookup yields CDR1 SGHRS and CDR2 YFSETQ. Germline trimming cut 4 bases from V and 3 bases from J; bases unmatched to any gene: 10. Written as DNA, the CDR3 is TGCGCCAGCAGCCCTTGGACCGGGACTAGCGGGGATGGGGCCAACGTCCTGACTTTC. Translation gives CASSPWTGTSGDGANVLTF.